A single sample is the source of the 10 T cell receptor beta chains below, sequenced in a study of a mutant IDH1 vaccine in newly diagnosed glioma. Antigens of these TCRs are unknown. This table comes from immunoSEQ multiplex PCR, and its TCRdb copy is limited to in-frame clones, with some not included. The table includes over 50,000 clones, approximately 80% detected once. Specified time point: week 23, last vaccination. In the vaccine, a single dose held 300 ug of the mutant IDH1 20-mer peptide, along with topical imiquimod. This specimen consisted of PBMCs, obtained from a glioma patient whose treatment included an IDH1 peptide vaccine. The receptors were gathered from a man between 18 and 35 years old with glioma.

This chain joins TRBV5-4 and TRBJ2-7; D possibly corresponds to TRBD2 (6 bases). V dropped 3 bases and J dropped 1 base, with 20 bases sitting between them. The CDR3 extends over 17 amino acids. The germline V gene has CDR1 SGHNT and CDR2 YYREEE (reference sequence). The CDR3 sequence: CASSSGAGPGRSYEQYF. DNA for the CDR3: TGTGCCAGCAGCTCTGGGGCGGGCCCCGGGAGATCCTACGAGCAGTACTTC.

The DNA for the CDR3 is TGTGCCAGCAGCTTGGGGACCGTTCAAGAGACCCAGTACTTC. Its translation is CASSLGTVQETQYF. The chain is built from TRBV5-6 and TRBJ2-5; D gene uncertain. The V and J ends lost 0 bases and 2 bases respectively, with 8 bases between them. This CDR3 is 14 amino acids long. Germline V CDR1 and CDR2: SGHDT, YYEEEE. Looking up the rest from reference TRBV5-6 and TRBJ2-5 gives the full variable domain: DAGVTQSPTHLIKTRGQQVTLRCSPKSGHDTVSWYQQALGQGPQFIFQYYEEEERQRGNFPDRFSGHQFPNYSSELNVNALLLGDSALYLCASSLGTVQETQYFGPGTRLLVL.

The chain uses TRBV11-2 and TRBJ1-2; a possible D gene is TRBD1 (5 bases). V was cut by 5 bases and J by 0 bases, with 19 bases left in between. This CDR3 region has 17 residues. Germline V gene lookup returns CDR1 SGHAT and CDR2 FQNNGV. In DNA, the CDR3 is TGTGCCAGCAGCGAAAGCCCGGGGACCTACGCTAACTATGGCTACACCTTC. The encoded protein is CASSESPGTYANYGYTF.

This chain links TRBV4-1 with TRBJ2-7, with 9 nucleotides matching TRBD1. The CDR3 is 18 amino acids. Germline V lookup: CDR1 MGHRA, CDR2 YSYEKL. V was clipped by 0 bases and J by 3 bases; unmatched bases: 12. For the CDR3, the DNA is TGCGCCAGCAGCCAAGAAGGCGGTGGGACAGGGATTCTCTACGAGCAGTACTTC. It codes for CASSQEGGGTGILYEQYF.

This clone appeared a single time. The V call is TRBV2, the J call TRBJ2-4; tentatively, D is TRBD1 (6 bases). Trimming took 6 bases from V and 0 from J, leaving 12 bases between them. This CDR3 has 15 residues. Germline assignment: CDR1 SNHLY and CDR2 FYNNEI. CDR3 region: CASRLTGLAKNIQYF. The CDR3 DNA reads as TGTGCCAGCAGGTTGACAGGACTAGCCAAAAACATTCAGTACTTC.

V is TRBV4-3 and J is TRBJ1-2; no clear D. CDR1 is LGHNA and CDR2 is YSLEER in the germline V gene. Trimming cost V 0 bases and J 3 bases, with 11 bases left between them. The CDR3 loop spans 15 amino acids. For the CDR3, the DNA is TGCGCCAGCAGCCAAGAGTTGTGGAGTGACTATGGCTACACCTTC. Translated, it gives CASSQELWSDYGYTF.

The rearrangement links TRBV15 to TRBJ2-1, with D maybe TRBD1 (5 bases). V lost 8 bases, J lost 6 bases, and 14 bases lay in between. Per the germline V gene, CDR1 is LNHNV and CDR2 is YYDKDF (reference sequence). This CDR3 has 13 residues. This CDR3 is CATGARRSNEQFF. The CDR3 DNA follows: TGTGCCACCGGGGCCAGGAGATCCAATGAGCAGTTCTTC.

Remarks on this clone: A junction end diverges from the germline sequence, so it may reflect a read error. The gene calls are TRBV5-1 and TRBJ2-4, with D possibly called TRBD1 or TRBD2 (6 bases each). CDR1 is SGHRS and CDR2 is YFSETQ in the germline V gene. This CDR3 has 15 residues. In nucleotides, the CDR3 is TGCGCCAGCAGCTTGGTAGGGGGGTCTGCAAACTTTCAGTACTTC. It codes for CASSLVGGSANFQYF.

The chain uses TRBV19 and TRBJ1-2; a possible D gene is TRBD1 (5 bases). The CDR3 has 13 residues. Germline values: CDR1 LNHDA, CDR2 SQIVND (reference sequence). Trimming left V 3 bases short and J 3 bases short, with 8 bases between. Written as DNA, the CDR3 is TGTGCCAGTAGTATGGGCAGGGACTATGGCTACACCTTC. Translation: CASSMGRDYGYTF.

This rearrangement joins TRBV28 to TRBJ1-1, with 9 bases that match TRBD1. Germline CDR1 reads MDHEN; CDR2 reads SYDVKM. The J segment lost 1 base and the V segment lost 10 bases, leaving 10 bases of the junction unmatched. The CDR3 loop spans 15 amino acids. The DNA of the CDR3 is TGTGCCACCAACCGACCGGGACAGGGGAACACTGAAGCTTTCTTT. Its protein product is CATNRPGQGNTEAFF.